The clone carrying this T cell receptor beta chain was observed a few times. What it binds is not known. The record originates from a study of T cell clones after liver transplantation. Turning to the study itself: Samples came pre-transplant, pre-randomization before withdrawal, and post-randomization after withdrawal ended. The study's findings and limits: These preliminary findings come from unstandardized post-transplant sampling times. Migration into the graft, not deletion, may explain lost graft donor-reactive T cells.

Assay: immunoSEQ multiplex PCR; the TCRdb copy retains only in-frame clones and omits some. The data show some 60,000 clones, about two thirds seen once. CDR3 length: 15 residues. V gave up 4 bases and J gave up 6 bases; unmatched junction bases: 12. From germline, CDR1 is MGHRA and CDR2 YSYEKL. This receptor was identified in a human donor who received a liver transplant. This material consisted of CD4+ T cells from blood, taken before liver transplant. V is TRBV4-1 and J is TRBJ2-7; 7 bases are shared with TRBD1. CDR3 sequence: CASSRGNRGFPEQYF. The CDR3 bases are TGCGCCAGCAGCCGAGGAAACAGGGGCTTCCCCGAGCAGTACTTC.